Sequencing of this T cell receptor beta chain was carried out in a study of blood T cells in healthy people across ages. The CDR3 loop spans 16 amino acids. The ends lost 2 bases at V and 2 bases at J; junction bases unmatched: 7. CDR1 and CDR2 from the germline V gene are SGHNT and YYREEE (reference sequence). The authors ran a second PCR of about 7 to 11 cycles using a sample-barcoded 5' primer and a J-beta primer mix. Each CDR3 protein is one row after TCRdb ran MiXCR on the 5' RACE reads. The repertoire holds 1.5 million to 2 million distinct CDR3 sequences, about 31% seen once, with approximately 10% in the top ten.

The material sequenced was blood. V and J are TRBV5-4 and TRBJ2-3; 8 bases fit TRBD2. The receptor's source is a woman in her twenties or thirties in good health. The CDR3 DNA reads as TGTGCCAGCAGCTTCGGCGGGGGGTTTAACACAGATACGCAGTATTTT. Its translation is CASSFGGGFNTDTQYF. Full variable domain (rest looked up from reference TRBV5-4 and TRBJ2-3): ETGVTQSPTHLIKTRGQQVTLRCSSQSGHNTVSWYQQALGQGPQFIFQYYREEENGRGNFPPRFSGLQFPNYSSELNVNALELDDSALYLCASSFGGGFNTDTQYFGPGTRLTVL.